Shown below are 7 T cell receptor beta chains from a single sample sequenced in a study of blood T cell repertoires in COVID-19. Here immunoSEQ multiplex PCR was the method, and the copy in TCRdb shows in-frame clones only, minus some. Of just over 150,000 clones in the sample, 82% are singletons; the top ten hold under 9%. The sample was peripheral blood. These receptor sequences come from a woman in her thirties or forties with COVID-19, enrolled during active disease.

The chain couples TRBV7-6 to TRBJ2-2; 8 bases match TRBD2. The CDR3 sequence is 17 residues long. J lost 4 bases, V lost 4 bases, and 11 bases had no gene match. Germline-derived CDR1 and CDR2 are SGHVS and FNYEAQ. The CDR3 protein is CASSSPGLGSSTGELFF. The CDR3 DNA reads TGTGCCAGCAGCTCACCGGGACTAGGATCGTCCACCGGGGAGCTGTTTTTT.

The chain couples TRBV7-3 to TRBJ2-5, with 8 bases identical to TRBD2. This CDR3 is 13 amino acids long. Trimming cost V 5 bases and J 3 bases; bases outside gene matches: 2. The V gene's germline CDR1 is SGHTA and CDR2 FQGTGA. CDR3 nucleotide sequence: TGTGCCAGCAGCCGCGGGGGGAAAGAGACCCAGTACTTC. This encodes CASSRGGKETQYF.

The chain joins TRBV30 to TRBJ1-1; D is possibly TRBD1 (6 bases). The ends were cut back, 2 bases at V and 1 base at J, with 11 bases in the middle. Germline assignment: CDR1 GTSNPN and CDR2 SVGIG (reference sequence). The length of the CDR3 is 14 residues. The CDR3 loop reads CAWSWRGGNTEAFF. CDR3 DNA: TGTGCCTGGAGTTGGAGGGGGGGGAACACTGAAGCTTTCTTT.

There are many counts of this clone. The chain couples TRBV4-1 to TRBJ1-5; no clear D. V lost 0 bases to trimming and J lost 12 bases, with 18 bases between them. This CDR3 contains 15 residues. Germline CDR1 MGHRA, CDR2 YSYEKL. CDR3 loop: CASSQEFGPSVVQHF. The CDR3 nucleotides are TGCGCCAGCAGCCAAGAGTTTGGGCCCTCCGTGGTCCAGCATTTT.

The chain has TRBV3-1 (or the pseudogene TRBV3-2) and TRBJ2-1; perhaps TRBD2 as D (5 bases). This CDR3 comprises 14 residues. The V gene's germline CDR1 is LGHDT and CDR2 YNNKEL (reference sequence). The V end was cut by 0 bases, the J end by 5 bases, with 8 bases between. The CDR3 nucleotides are TGTGCCAGCAGCCAAGATGTCGGGAACAATGAGCAGTTCTTC. The encoded protein is CASSQDVGNNEQFF.

This chain connects TRBV18 to TRBJ2-6; TRBD2 aligns across 7 bases. The CDR3 length is 16 residues. The germline V gene encodes CDR1 KGHSH and CDR2 LQKENI. J was trimmed by 3 bases and V by 4 bases; bases with no gene match: 6. CDR3 DNA sequence: TGTGCCAGCTCACAGGCGGGGGTTAGTGGGGCCAACGTCCTGACTTTC. The encoded protein is CASSQAGVSGANVLTF.

The chain combines TRBV27 with TRBJ2-3; 10 nucleotides agree with TRBD2. With 3 bases clipped from V and 2 bases from J, the junction kept 14 bases outside the gene matches. Looked up from germline, CDR1 is MNHEY and CDR2 is SMNVEV (reference sequence). This CDR3 has 19 amino acids. The CDR3: CASSFPSGGPTFYTDTQYF. As DNA, the CDR3 is TGTGCCAGCAGTTTTCCTAGCGGGGGCCCAACGTTCTACACAGATACGCAGTATTTT.